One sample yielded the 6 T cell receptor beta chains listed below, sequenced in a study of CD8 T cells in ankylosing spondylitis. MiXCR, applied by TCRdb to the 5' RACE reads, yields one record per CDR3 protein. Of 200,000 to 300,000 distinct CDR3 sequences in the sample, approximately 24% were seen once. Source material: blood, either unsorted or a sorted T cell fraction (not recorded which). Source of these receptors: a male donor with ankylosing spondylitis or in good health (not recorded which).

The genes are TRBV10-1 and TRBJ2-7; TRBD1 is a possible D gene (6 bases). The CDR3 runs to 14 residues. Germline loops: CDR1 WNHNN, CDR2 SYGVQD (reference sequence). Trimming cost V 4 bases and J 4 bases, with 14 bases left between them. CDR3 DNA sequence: TGCGCCAGCAGTGTCTCAGGGGCTCCTTACGAGCAGTACTTC. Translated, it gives CASSVSGAPYEQYF.

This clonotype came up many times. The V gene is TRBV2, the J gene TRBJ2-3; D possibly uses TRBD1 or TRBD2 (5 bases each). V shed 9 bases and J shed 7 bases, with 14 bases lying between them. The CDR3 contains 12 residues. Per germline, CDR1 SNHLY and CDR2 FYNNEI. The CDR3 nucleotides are TGTGCCAGTGGGACCCAGGTCTATACGCAGTATTTT. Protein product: CASGTQVYTQYF. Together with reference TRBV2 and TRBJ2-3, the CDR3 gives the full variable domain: EPEVTQTPSHQVTQMGQEVILRCVPISNHLYFYWYRQILGQKVEFLVSFYNNEISEKSEIFDDQFSVERPDGSNFTLKIRSTKLEDSAMYFCASGTQVYTQYFGPGTRLTVL.

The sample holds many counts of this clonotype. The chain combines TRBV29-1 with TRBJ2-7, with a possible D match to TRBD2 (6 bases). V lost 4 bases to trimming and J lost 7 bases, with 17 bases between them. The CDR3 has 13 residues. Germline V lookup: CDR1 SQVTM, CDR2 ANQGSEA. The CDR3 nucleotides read TGCAGCGTTGCACGCGGGACGATCCGGGAGCAGTACTTC. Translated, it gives CSVARGTIREQYF.

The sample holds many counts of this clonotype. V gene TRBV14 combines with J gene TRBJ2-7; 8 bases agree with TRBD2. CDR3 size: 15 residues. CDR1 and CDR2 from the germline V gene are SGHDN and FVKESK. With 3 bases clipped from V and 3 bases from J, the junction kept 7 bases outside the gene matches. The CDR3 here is CASSQFSGAVYEQYF. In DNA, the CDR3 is TGTGCCAGCAGCCAGTTTAGCGGGGCTGTCTACGAGCAGTACTTC.

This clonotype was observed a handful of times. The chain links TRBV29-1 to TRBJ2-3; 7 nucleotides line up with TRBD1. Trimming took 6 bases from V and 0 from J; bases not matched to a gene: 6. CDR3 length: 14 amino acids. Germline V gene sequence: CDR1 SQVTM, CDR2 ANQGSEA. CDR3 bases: TGCAGCGTGAGGACAGGTCGTAGCACAGATACGCAGTATTTT. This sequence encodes CSVRTGRSTDTQYF.

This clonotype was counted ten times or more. CDR3 loop: CSARVARAGDSTDTQYF. CDR3 DNA sequence: TGCAGTGCTAGAGTCGCCCGGGCGGGGGATAGCACAGATACGCAGTATTTT. The chain employs TRBV20-1 and TRBJ2-3; 7 nucleotides align to TRBD2. The CDR3 is 17 residues long. V was pared by 1 base and J by 0 bases, with 10 bases of the junction left unmatched. Germline assignment: CDR1 DFQATT and CDR2 SNEGSKA (reference sequence).